This TCR beta chain was recovered during a study of blood T cells in healthy people across ages. Study at large: About one barcoded beta molecule per two T cells was the capture yield of template switching. Study-wide results and caveats: Among long-lived donors, naive CD4+ cells were more numerous and diversity higher than in aged donors.

A second PCR, run for roughly 7 to 11 cycles, used a sample-barcoded 5' primer plus a J-beta primer mix. Through a template-switch adaptor with 12 random nucleotides, each cDNA molecule received a tag. Each CDR3 protein is one row after TCRdb ran MiXCR on the 5' RACE reads. The sample lists about 1.5 million distinct CDR3 sequences, approximately 43% seen once, with 4% in the top ten. Points on this clonotype: As yet, its antigen is unknown.

Isolated per sample were at least 6.5 million PBMCs. With 4 bases clipped from V and 5 bases from J, the junction kept 12 bases outside the gene matches. Germline V gene sequence: CDR1 SEHNR, CDR2 FQNEAQ (reference sequence). The CDR3 totals 16 residues. Input material: blood. The receptor comes from a woman aged 18-35 years in good health. V and J are TRBV7-9 and TRBJ1-1; TRBD1 agrees at 8 bases. The CDR3 nucleotides are TGTGCCAGCAGCTCCTCCCTCAGGGGGCGAGATACTGAAGCTTTCTTT. It encodes CASSSSLRGRDTEAFF.